The 24 T cell receptor beta chains listed next were all sequenced from one sample in a study of blood T cells in healthy people across ages. For the second PCR, which ran for 7 to 11 cycles, a sample-barcoded 5' primer and a J-beta primer mix were used. TCRdb re-called the 5' RACE reads through MiXCR, storing one row per CDR3 protein. Of about 280,000 distinct CDR3 sequences in the sample, 25% to 30% were seen once. Sequencing used blood. These receptor sequences come from an older woman in good health.

This clonotype occurred a few times. This sequence may be a read error, since a much larger clone differs from it by one base. The gene calls are TRBV7-9 and TRBJ2-7, with 7 bases that match TRBD1. The CDR3 has 13 residues. CDR1 is SEHNR and CDR2 is FQNEAQ in the germline V gene (reference sequence). CDR3 bases: TGTGCCAGCAGCTTAATAGGACAGGTCGAGCAGTGCTTC. The encoded protein is CASSLIGQVEQCF.

This clonotype was counted only a few times. The CDR3 sequence is CASSYSQVMNEQFF. Written as DNA, the CDR3 is TGTGCCAGCAGTTACTCGCAAGTCATGAATGAGCAGTTCTTC. This sequence joins TRBV6-5 and TRBJ2-1, with no clear D. The CDR3 runs 14 residues. The germline CDR1 and CDR2 sequences are MNHEY and SVGAGI. Between the trimmed V and J ends, which lost 0 bases and 7 bases, there was a span of 10 bases.

This clonotype has at least ten counts. This sequence joins TRBV5-5 and TRBJ2-1, with D uncertain. V lost 1 base to trimming and J lost 7 bases, with 6 bases between them. The CDR3 sequence is 12 residues long. The V gene's germline CDR1 is SGHKS and CDR2 YYEKEE (reference sequence). The CDR3: CASSLLRNEQFF. CDR3 nucleotide sequence: TGTGCCAGCAGCTTGCTCCGGAATGAGCAGTTCTTC.

The chain recombines TRBV3-1 with TRBJ2-5; D may match TRBD1 or TRBD2 (5 bases each). The tail of the sequence fits TRBJ2-1 better, so the J call may be wrong. The V gene's germline CDR1 is LGHDT and CDR2 YNNKEL (reference sequence). This CDR3 is 15 amino acids long. CDR3: CASSRGAASGNEQFF. CDR3 in DNA: TGTGCCAGCAGCCGAGGGGCAGCCTCGGGAAATGAGCAGTTCTTC.

This chain uses TRBV9 with TRBJ1-2, with TRBD1 identical over 10 bases. The CDR3 is 15 amino acids. CDR1 is SGDLS and CDR2 is YYNGEE in the germline V gene. V dropped 4 bases and J dropped 6; count of bases not matched to a gene: 9. The CDR3 nucleotides read TGTGCCAGCAGCAAGGGGACAGGGGAGATGGATGGCTACACCTTC. Translating it yields CASSKGTGEMDGYTF.

The gene calls are TRBV12-3 or TRBV12-4 and TRBJ2-5; D is perhaps TRBD1 (5 bases). The end of the DNA is better explained by TRBJ2-7, so the J call may be wrong. This CDR3 contains 15 residues. The CDR3, as DNA: TGTGCCAGCGCCATTTTTGTGACAGTAGGCTACGAGCAGTACTTC. Translated: CASAIFVTVGYEQYF.

This clonotype was observed many times. This chain links TRBV6-1 with TRBJ2-5, with a tentative D call TRBD2 (5 bases). Trimming took 5 bases from V and 0 from J, leaving 7 bases between them. CDR3 length: 13 residues. Per germline, CDR1 MNHNS and CDR2 SASEGT. The CDR3 region is CASSQDYQETQYF. The CDR3, as DNA: TGTGCCAGCAGTCAGGACTACCAAGAGACCCAGTACTTC.

This clonotype was detected only a few times. The chain carries TRBV18 and TRBJ2-7; possible D gene TRBD1, 6 bases. The CDR3 contains 14 residues. The germline gives CDR1 KGHSH, CDR2 LQKENI. V gave up 5 bases and J gave up 2 bases, with 13 bases separating them. CDR3 bases: TGTGCCAGCTCAGACAGGACAGCCCCCTACGAGCAGTACTTC. Translating gives CASSDRTAPYEQYF.

The sample holds one count of this clonotype. The rearrangement uses TRBV29-1 and TRBJ2-5; 7 bases are a match to TRBD1. V trimming: 8 bases; J trimming: 1 base; junction bases outside the gene matches: 7. CDR1 and CDR2 (germline): SQVTM, ANQGSEA. The CDR3 consists of 13 residues. The CDR3 spells CSSLDRPQETQYF. The CDR3 DNA reads TGCAGCTCCCTGGACAGGCCCCAAGAGACCCAGTACTTC. Drawing the rest from reference TRBV29-1 and TRBJ2-5, the complete variable domain is SAVISQKPSRDICQRGTSLTIQCQVDSQVTMMFWYRQQPGQSLTLIATANQGSEATYESGFVIDKFPISRPNLTFSTLTVSNMSPEDSSIYLCSSLDRPQETQYFGPGTRLLVL.

This chain joins TRBV2 and TRBJ2-5; TRBD2 might be the D (5 bases). The end of the DNA is better explained by TRBJ2-7, so the J call may be wrong. This CDR3 spans 13 amino acids. Germline CDR1 and CDR2: SNHLY and FYNNEI. CDR3 region: CASKIHGAYEQYF. The CDR3 DNA is TGTGCCAGCAAGATACACGGGGCCTACGAGCAGTACTTC.

The chain is built from TRBV7-8 and TRBJ1-2, with D possibly TRBD1 on 6 matching bases. Germline CDR1 and CDR2: SGHVS and FQNEAQ. The CDR3 runs to 15 residues. V lost 0 bases and J 8 bases, leaving 16 bases between the germline ends. CDR3 nucleotide sequence: TGTGCCAGCAGCTTAGCGCGGGCGGGGGCAGGAGGCTACACCTTC. Translated, it gives CASSLARAGAGGYTF.

This clonotype was detected a few times. The chain joins TRBV18 to TRBJ2-7, with D possibly being TRBD1 or TRBD2 (5 bases each). The germline V gene has CDR1 KGHSH and CDR2 LQKENI. This CDR3 comprises 15 residues. V lost 4 bases to trimming and J lost 5 bases, with 18 bases between them. CDR3 sequence (DNA): TGTGCCAGCTCACGCGCCATTACAGGTAGCGACGAGCAGTACTTC. This encodes CASSRAITGSDEQYF.

This rearrangement joins TRBV11-2 to TRBJ2-6; 9 bases are a match to TRBD1. Germline trimming cut 2 bases from V and 0 bases from J; bases unmatched to any gene: 11. This CDR3 comprises 20 residues. Germline assignment: CDR1 SGHAT and CDR2 FQNNGV. The CDR3 region has the DNA TGTGCCAGCAGCTTATCTTTAGGTGGACAGGGGAGCTCTGGGGCCAACGTCCTGACTTTC. Encoded protein: CASSLSLGGQGSSGANVLTF.

The CDR3 coding sequence is TGTGCCAGCAGCTTACGAGGTGGTGAAAAACTGTTTTTT. Its translation is CASSLRGGEKLFF. V is TRBV7-9 and J is TRBJ1-4; no reliable D call. The CDR3 consists of 13 residues. V lost 2 bases and J 7 bases, leaving 8 bases between the germline ends. Germline-derived CDR1 and CDR2 are SEHNR and FQNEAQ (reference sequence).

The gene calls are TRBV10-3 and TRBJ1-5; D might be TRBD1 (5 bases). Per the germline V gene, CDR1 is ENHRY and CDR2 is SYGVKD. The CDR3 contains 13 residues. V was cut by 7 bases and J by 4 bases, with 11 bases left in between. The CDR3 DNA reads as TGTGCCATCATGGAGACAGTTAATCAGCCCCAGCATTTT. It translates to CAIMETVNQPQHF.

CDR3 in amino acids: CASSRAGQLLSETQYF. In DNA form, the CDR3 reads TGTGCCAGCAGCAGGGCGGGACAACTCCTTTCGGAGACCCAGTACTTC. The V and J genes are TRBV28 and TRBJ2-5; the D gene could be TRBD1 or TRBD2 (6 bases each). The germline CDR1 and CDR2 sequences are MDHEN and SYDVKM. V lost 6 bases and J 5 bases, leaving 22 bases between the germline ends. The CDR3 covers 16 residues.

The V and J genes are TRBV2 and TRBJ1-1; 7 nucleotides line up with TRBD1. This CDR3 has 13 amino acids. Trimming at V came to 8 bases and at J to 1 base, leaving 4 bases not matched to a gene. Germline V lookup: CDR1 SNHLY, CDR2 FYNNEI. In DNA, the CDR3 is TGTGCCAGCCAGGGACAGCGGAACACTGAAGCTTTCTTT. It specifies CASQGQRNTEAFF. The full variable domain, with the rest looked up from reference TRBV2 and TRBJ1-1, is EPEVTQTPSHQVTQMGQEVILRCVPISNHLYFYWYRQILGQKVEFLVSFYNNEISEKSEIFDDQFSVERPDGSNFTLKIRSTKLEDSAMYFCASQGQRNTEAFFGQGTRLTVV.

The gene calls are TRBV15 and TRBJ1-1, with D possibly TRBD1 on 5 matching bases. Germline CDR1 is LNHNV and CDR2 is YYDKDF (reference sequence). Trimming pared 5 bases from V and 4 bases from J, leaving 11 bases between. This CDR3 region has 13 residues. CDR3: CATSHRGGTEAFF. As DNA, the CDR3 is TGTGCCACCAGCCACCGGGGGGGCACTGAAGCTTTCTTT.

The chain employs TRBV18 and TRBJ2-5, with D possibly being TRBD2 (6 bases). The closer fit of TRBJ2-7 to the DNA end suggests the J call may be wrong. The CDR3 sequence is 13 residues long. Germline CDR1 and CDR2: KGHSH and LQKENI. The CDR3 loop is CASSRLARDEQYF. CDR3 bases: TGTGCCAGCTCACGGCTAGCGCGCGACGAGCAGTACTTC.

The chain couples TRBV13 to TRBJ2-4, with D tentatively TRBD1 or TRBD2 (5 bases each). CDR1 and CDR2 from the germline V gene are PRHDT and FYEKMQ (reference sequence). This CDR3 has 16 residues. The V and J ends lost 5 bases and 6 bases respectively, with 20 bases between them. CDR3 protein: CASSPQPGRERNIQYF. DNA for the CDR3: TGTGCCAGCAGCCCTCAGCCCGGCAGGGAGAGAAACATTCAGTACTTC.

The CDR3 sequence is CASTSRGLVTEAFF. CDR3 DNA sequence: TGTGCCAGCACCTCCAGGGGGCTGGTCACTGAAGCTTTCTTT. The chain joins TRBV2 to TRBJ1-1, with 8 nucleotides matching TRBD1. CDR1 is SNHLY, CDR2 FYNNEI, per germline. Germline trimming cut 7 bases from V and 4 bases from J; bases unmatched to any gene: 8. This CDR3 spans 14 amino acids.

The chain carries TRBV7-2 and TRBJ1-6, with 8 positions matching TRBD1. The germline CDR1 and CDR2 sequences are SGHTA and FQGNSA. There are 16 residues in the CDR3. Trimming took 2 bases from V and 7 from J; bases not matched to a gene: 7. CDR3 sequence: CASSLMAGGLNSPLHF. The CDR3 bases are TGTGCCAGCAGCTTAATGGCAGGGGGCCTCAATTCACCCCTCCACTTT.

As to this clonotype: One end of the junction varies from germline; a read error may be responsible. The genes are TRBV15 and TRBJ2-7; TRBD1 aligns across 10 bases. The V gene's germline CDR1 is LNHNV and CDR2 YYDKDF (reference sequence). This CDR3 is built from 14 residues. The CDR3 reads CAASTPGQGYEQYF. For the CDR3, the DNA is TGTGCCGCCAGCACCCCGGGACAGGGGTACGAGCAGTACTTC.

The CDR3 region is CSVESAQLAGGTDTQYF. The CDR3 DNA is TGCAGCGTTGAATCCGCACAATTAGCGGGGGGCACAGATACGCAGTATTTT. The chain recombines TRBV29-1 with TRBJ2-3; 9 bases line up with TRBD2. Losses at the gene ends were 2 bases for V and 1 base for J; bases not matched to a gene: 10. This CDR3 is 17 amino acids long. Per germline, CDR1 SQVTM and CDR2 ANQGSEA.